This T cell receptor (beta chain) was observed in a study of blood T cell repertoires in COVID-19. Germline V gene lookup returns CDR1 SEHNR and CDR2 FQNEAQ (reference sequence). This CDR3 spans 12 amino acids. The germline V and J ends were trimmed by 1 base and 12 bases, with 10 bases remaining between them. Libraries were prepared by immunoSEQ multiplex PCR; TCRdb keeps only in-frame clonotypes and omits some of them. The profile shows roughly 230,000 clones, 84% of them singletons. Membership in each cohort depended on participant-reported clinical history. The sequenced material came from PBMCs or T cells enriched from blood (not recorded which). The chain couples TRBV7-9 to TRBJ2-1; D may be TRBD1 (6 bases). The sequence was obtained from a man aged 50 to 59 who had recovered from COVID-19. CDR3 bases: TGTGCCAGCAGCTTAGAGGGGGAAAGGCAGTTCTTC. Translated, it gives CASSLEGERQFF.